This TCR beta chain was retrieved from a study of blood T cells in healthy people across ages. Broader study findings: With unsorted PBMCs, a conclusive comparison of naive versus antigen-experienced cells was not possible.

In this sample, this clonotype turned up many times. As yet, its antigen is unknown. PCR was performed a second time for roughly 7 to 12 cycles using a sample-barcoded 5' primer and a J-beta primer mix. TCRdb re-called the 5' RACE reads through MiXCR, storing one row per CDR3 protein. The data show more than 900,000 distinct CDR3 sequences, about 29% seen once. This sample was also put to use in a study of T cells of mothers and their children.

This TCR was recovered from a woman aged 40 to 50 in good health. Sequenced: blood.

The CDR3 coding sequence is TGTGCCAGCAGTTTGACGATGACCCAAGAGACCCAGTACTTC. This encodes CASSLTMTQETQYF. The genes are TRBV12-3 or TRBV12-4 and TRBJ2-5; D remains unclear. V gave up 3 bases and J gave up 1 base, with 9 bases separating them. The CDR3 sequence is 14 residues long.